This entry is about one T cell receptor (beta chain). The T cells that were sequenced for TCR beta were CD8+ and CD4+ cells from blood. Control patients had untreated stable or active relapsing-remitting multiple sclerosis by revised McDonald criteria. Both CD4+ and CD8+ T cells were negatively isolated, and TEMRA cells underwent FACS enrichment. RNA, at about 0.5 to 1 ug, was reverse transcribed with random hexamers. MiXCR, applied by TCRdb to the immunoSEQ multiplex PCR reads, yields one record per CDR3 protein. Of about 300,000 distinct CDR3 sequences in the sample, over 75% were seen once. These data belong to a study of CD8 T cells in Susac syndrome. Trimming removed 4 bases at V and 7 bases at J, with 14 bases between. This CDR3 region has 13 residues. Germline values: CDR1 MNHEY, CDR2 SVGAGI.

The sequenced material came from CD8+ T cells from PBMCs. The receptor was derived from a human donor with multiple sclerosis. This chain joins TRBV6-5 and TRBJ2-7; D is unresolved. As DNA, the CDR3 is TGTGCCAGCAGTTCGGGCATGGAGTATGAGCAGTACTTC. This codes for CASSSGMEYEQYF.